Listed below are T cell receptor beta chains from one sample, sequenced in a study of control samples from healthy donors and cancer patients. TCRdb's table, derived via immunoSEQ multiplex PCR, lists solely in-frame clones and lacks some. This repertoire shows roughly 120,000 clones, around 89% found once; its top ten account for 1% to 1.4%. The sequenced sample was PBMCs. These receptors all come from a woman aged 45-65 years with colorectal cancer. Both conserved end residues are part of each CDR3. Fields, in order: J gene, D gene, V gene, clone size, CDR3 protein, CDR3 DNA. The D gene is left open where the match is weak. Clone size is stated in some rows and not others, as once, few, many or a class when expanded.

j_gene: TRBJ2-7
d_gene: TRBD2
v_gene: TRBV7-9
abundance: NA
CDR3aa: CASSFSGSNSYEQYF
CDR3nt: TGTGCCAGCAGCTTTAGCGGGAGTAACTCCTACGAGCAGTACTTC

j_gene: TRBJ2-2
d_gene: NA
v_gene: TRBV10-1
abundance: NA
CDR3aa: CASSTGPNTGELFF
CDR3nt: TGCGCCAGCAGTACAGGGCCGAACACCGGGGAGCTGTTTTTT

j_gene: TRBJ1-6
d_gene: NA
v_gene: TRBV6-1
abundance: NA
CDR3aa: CASSELAGASPLHF
CDR3nt: TGTGCCAGCAGTGAACTGGCAGGGGCTTCACCCCTCCACTTT

j_gene: TRBJ2-7
d_gene: NA
v_gene: TRBV5-1
abundance: NA
CDR3aa: CASSMAGVTYEQYF
CDR3nt: TGCGCCAGCAGCATGGCCGGGGTGACCTACGAGCAGTACTTC

j_gene: TRBJ1-4
d_gene: TRBD1
v_gene: TRBV9
abundance: NA
CDR3aa: CASSAEGQGGEKLFF
CDR3nt: TGTGCCAGCAGCGCCGAGGGACAGGGGGGTGAAAAACTGTTTTTT

j_gene: TRBJ2-7
d_gene: TRBD2
v_gene: TRBV20-1
abundance: once
CDR3aa: CSASRAPASGRLLQSYEQYF
CDR3nt: TGCAGTGCTAGTCGCGCCCCGGCTAGCGGGAGGTTGCTCCAGTCCTACGAGCAGTACTTC

j_gene: TRBJ2-2
d_gene: NA
v_gene: TRBV10-1
abundance: NA
CDR3aa: CASSPGRLANTGELFF
CDR3nt: TGCGCCAGCAGCCCCGGGCGGTTAGCGAACACCGGGGAGCTGTTTTTT

j_gene: TRBJ1-5
d_gene: TRBD1
v_gene: TRBV13
abundance: few
CDR3aa: CASSVGQGNQPQHF
CDR3nt: TGTGCCAGCAGCGTGGGACAGGGCAATCAGCCCCAGCATTTT

j_gene: TRBJ2-1
d_gene: TRBD1
v_gene: TRBV11-3
abundance: NA
CDR3aa: CASSSRQGYNEQFF
CDR3nt: TGTGCCAGCAGCTCCCGACAGGGATACAATGAGCAGTTCTTC

j_gene: TRBJ2-5
d_gene: TRBD1
v_gene: TRBV20-1
abundance: NA
CDR3aa: CSARVDRDRRETQYF
CDR3nt: TGCAGTGCTCGTGTCGACCGGGACAGGCGGGAGACCCAGTACTTC

j_gene: TRBJ2-1
d_gene: NA
v_gene: TRBV3-1/TRBV3-2
abundance: NA
CDR3aa: CASSQGPPEWNEQFF
CDR3nt: TGTGCCAGCAGCCAAGGCCCCCCAGAGTGGAATGAGCAGTTCTTC

j_gene: TRBJ1-1
d_gene: NA
v_gene: TRBV5-1
abundance: NA
CDR3aa: CASSLGTAVGAFF
CDR3nt: TGCGCCAGCAGCTTGGGGACAGCGGTTGGCGCTTTCTTT

j_gene: TRBJ2-1
d_gene: TRBD2
v_gene: TRBV5-1
abundance: NA
CDR3aa: CASSAGTSGHNEQFF
CDR3nt: TGCGCCAGCAGCGCAGGGACTAGCGGACACAATGAGCAGTTCTTC

j_gene: TRBJ2-5
d_gene: TRBD2
v_gene: TRBV18
abundance: NA
CDR3aa: CASSPTADRTSGREETQYF
CDR3nt: TGTGCCAGCTCACCAACCGCCGATCGGACTAGCGGGAGAGAAGAGACCCAGTACTTC

j_gene: TRBJ2-2
d_gene: NA
v_gene: TRBV2
abundance: NA
CDR3aa: CASSDVRGTGELFF
CDR3nt: TGTGCCAGCAGTGATGTTAGGGGCACCGGGGAGCTGTTTTTT

j_gene: TRBJ2-3
d_gene: TRBD1
v_gene: TRBV18
abundance: NA
CDR3aa: CASSPRQGTDTQYF
CDR3nt: TGTGCCAGCTCACCACGACAGGGGACCGATACGCAGTATTTT